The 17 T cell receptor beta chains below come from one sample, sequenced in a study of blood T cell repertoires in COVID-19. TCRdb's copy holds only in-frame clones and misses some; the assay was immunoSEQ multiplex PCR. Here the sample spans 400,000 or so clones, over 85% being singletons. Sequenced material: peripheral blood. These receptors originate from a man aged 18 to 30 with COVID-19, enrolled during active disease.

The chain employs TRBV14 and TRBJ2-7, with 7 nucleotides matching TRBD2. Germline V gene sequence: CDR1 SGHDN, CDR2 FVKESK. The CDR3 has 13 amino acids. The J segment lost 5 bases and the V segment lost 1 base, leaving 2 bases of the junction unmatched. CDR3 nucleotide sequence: TGTGCCAGCAGCCAAGTGAGCGGGAACGAGCAGTACTTC. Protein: CASSQVSGNEQYF.

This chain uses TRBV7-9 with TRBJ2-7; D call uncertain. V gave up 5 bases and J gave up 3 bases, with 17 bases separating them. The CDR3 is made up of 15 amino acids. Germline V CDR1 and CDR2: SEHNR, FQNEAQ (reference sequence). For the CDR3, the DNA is TGTGCCAGCAGCCCTCCAAAGACCGGAGTCTACGAGCAGTACTTC. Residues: CASSPPKTGVYEQYF.

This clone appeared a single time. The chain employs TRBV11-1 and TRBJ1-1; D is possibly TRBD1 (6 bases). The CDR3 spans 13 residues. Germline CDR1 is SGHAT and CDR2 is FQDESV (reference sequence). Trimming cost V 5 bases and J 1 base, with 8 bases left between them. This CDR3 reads CASSRGKNTEAFF. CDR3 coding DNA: TGTGCCAGCAGCAGGGGGAAGAACACTGAAGCTTTCTTT.

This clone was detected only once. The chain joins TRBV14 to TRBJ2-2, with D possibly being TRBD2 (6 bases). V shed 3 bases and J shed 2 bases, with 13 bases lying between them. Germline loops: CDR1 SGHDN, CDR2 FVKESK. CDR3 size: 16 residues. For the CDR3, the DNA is TGTGCCAGCAGCCAGTGGAGGGCTCGCAACACCGGGGAGCTGTTTTTT. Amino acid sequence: CASSQWRARNTGELFF.

In DNA, the CDR3 is TGCGCCAGCAGTACACAGGAGGGAGACACTGAAGCTTTCTTT. Translated, it gives CASSTQEGDTEAFF. The rearrangement uses TRBV5-1 and TRBJ1-1; the D gene is possibly TRBD1 (5 bases). V dropped 5 bases and J dropped 3 bases, with 14 bases sitting between them. Germline V gives CDR1 SGHRS, CDR2 YFSETQ. CDR3 length equals 14 residues.

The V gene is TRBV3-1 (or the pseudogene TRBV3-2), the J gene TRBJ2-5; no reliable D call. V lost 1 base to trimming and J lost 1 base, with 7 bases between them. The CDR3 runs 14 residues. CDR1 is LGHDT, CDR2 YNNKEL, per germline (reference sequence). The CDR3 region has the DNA TGTGCCAGCAGCCAAGGGCTCCGCCAAGAGACCCAGTACTTC. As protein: CASSQGLRQETQYF.

In nucleotides, the CDR3 is TGTGCCAGCAGCAACCACGGGGGGGCTCAGCCCCAGCATTTT. Its translation: CASSNHGGAQPQHF. V usage is TRBV7-9 and J usage is TRBJ1-5, with D maybe TRBD1 (6 bases). The CDR3 covers 14 residues. V was trimmed by 5 bases and J by 6 bases, leaving 14 bases between them. The germline V gene encodes CDR1 SEHNR and CDR2 FQNEAQ (reference sequence).

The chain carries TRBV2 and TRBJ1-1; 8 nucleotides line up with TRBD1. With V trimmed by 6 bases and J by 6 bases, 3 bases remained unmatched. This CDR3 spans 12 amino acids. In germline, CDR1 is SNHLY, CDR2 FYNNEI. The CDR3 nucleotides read TGTGCCAGCAGCGCGGACAGGGCTGAAGCTTTCTTT. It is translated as CASSADRAEAFF.

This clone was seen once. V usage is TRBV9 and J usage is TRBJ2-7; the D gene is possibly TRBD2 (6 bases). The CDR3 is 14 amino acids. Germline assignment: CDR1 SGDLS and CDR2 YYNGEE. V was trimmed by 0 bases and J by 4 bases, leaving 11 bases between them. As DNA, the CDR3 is TGTGCCAGCAGCGTAGGGAGGGCGGCGTACGAGCAGTACTTC. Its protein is CASSVGRAAYEQYF.

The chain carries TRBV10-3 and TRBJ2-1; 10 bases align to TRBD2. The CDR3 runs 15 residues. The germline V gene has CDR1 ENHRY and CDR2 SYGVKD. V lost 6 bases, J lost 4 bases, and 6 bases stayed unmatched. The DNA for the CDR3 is TGTGCCATCAGCAAGGTAGCGGGAGGTTACAATGAGCAGTTCTTC. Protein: CAISKVAGGYNEQFF.

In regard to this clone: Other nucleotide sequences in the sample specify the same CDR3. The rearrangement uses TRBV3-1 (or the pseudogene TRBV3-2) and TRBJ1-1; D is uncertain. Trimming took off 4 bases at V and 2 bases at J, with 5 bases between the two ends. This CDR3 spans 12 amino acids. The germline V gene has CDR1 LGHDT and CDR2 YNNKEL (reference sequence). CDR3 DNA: TGTGCCAGCAGCCGACAAAACACTGAAGCTTTCTTT. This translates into CASSRQNTEAFF.

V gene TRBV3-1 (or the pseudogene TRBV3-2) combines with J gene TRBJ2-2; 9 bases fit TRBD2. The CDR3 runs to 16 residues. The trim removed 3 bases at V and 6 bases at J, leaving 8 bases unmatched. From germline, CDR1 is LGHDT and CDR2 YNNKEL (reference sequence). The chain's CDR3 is CASSHPVVAGAGELFF. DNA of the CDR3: TGTGCCAGCAGCCACCCGGTGGTAGCGGGAGCCGGGGAGCTGTTTTTT.

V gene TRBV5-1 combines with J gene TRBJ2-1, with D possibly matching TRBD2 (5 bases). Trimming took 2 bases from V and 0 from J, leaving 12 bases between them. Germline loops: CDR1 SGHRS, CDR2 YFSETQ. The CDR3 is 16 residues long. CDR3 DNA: TGCGCCAGCAGCTTAGGGTTTGGGAGCTCCTACAATGAGCAGTTCTTC. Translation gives CASSLGFGSSYNEQFF. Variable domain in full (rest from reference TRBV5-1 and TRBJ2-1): KAGVTQTPRYLIKTRGQQVTLSCSPISGHRSVSWYQQTPGQGLQFLFEYFSETQRNKGNFPGRFSGRQFSNSRSEMNVSTLELGDSALYLCASSLGFGSSYNEQFFGPGTRLTVL.

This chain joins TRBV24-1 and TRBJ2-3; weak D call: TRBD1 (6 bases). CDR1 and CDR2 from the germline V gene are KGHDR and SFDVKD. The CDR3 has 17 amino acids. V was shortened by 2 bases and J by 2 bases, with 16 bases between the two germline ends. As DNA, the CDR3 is TGTGCCACCAGTGATTCCCTAGGGGGACCGACCACAGATACGCAGTATTTT. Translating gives CATSDSLGGPTTDTQYF.

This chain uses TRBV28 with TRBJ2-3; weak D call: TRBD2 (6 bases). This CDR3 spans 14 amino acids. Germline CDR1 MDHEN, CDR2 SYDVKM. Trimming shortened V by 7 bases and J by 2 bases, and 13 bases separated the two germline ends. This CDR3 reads CASKAGTSTDTQYF. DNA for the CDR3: TGTGCCAGCAAGGCGGGGACTTCCACAGATACGCAGTATTTT. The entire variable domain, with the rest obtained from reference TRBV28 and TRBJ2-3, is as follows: DVKVTQSSRYLVKRTGEKVFLECVQDMDHENMFWYRQDPGLGLRLIYFSYDVKMKEKGDIPEGYSVSREKKERFSLILESASTNQTSMYLCASKAGTSTDTQYFGPGTRLTVL.

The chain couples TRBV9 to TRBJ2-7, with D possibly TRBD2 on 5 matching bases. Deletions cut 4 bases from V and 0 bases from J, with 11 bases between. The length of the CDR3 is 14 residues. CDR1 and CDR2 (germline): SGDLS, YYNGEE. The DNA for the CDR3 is TGTGCCAGCAGCCCCCCGAGGGCCTCCTACGAGCAGTACTTC. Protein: CASSPPRASYEQYF. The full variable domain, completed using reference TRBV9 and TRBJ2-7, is DSGVTQTPKHLITATGQRVTLRCSPRSGDLSVYWYQQSLDQGLQFLIQYYNGEERAKGNILERFSAQQFPDLHSELNLSSLELGDSALYFCASSPPRASYEQYFGPGTRLTVT.

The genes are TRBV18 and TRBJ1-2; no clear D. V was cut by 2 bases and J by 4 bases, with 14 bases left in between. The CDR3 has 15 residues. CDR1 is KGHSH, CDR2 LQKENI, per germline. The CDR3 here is CASSPAGSTSYGYTF. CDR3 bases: TGTGCCAGCTCACCAGCGGGGAGCACAAGCTATGGCTACACCTTC.